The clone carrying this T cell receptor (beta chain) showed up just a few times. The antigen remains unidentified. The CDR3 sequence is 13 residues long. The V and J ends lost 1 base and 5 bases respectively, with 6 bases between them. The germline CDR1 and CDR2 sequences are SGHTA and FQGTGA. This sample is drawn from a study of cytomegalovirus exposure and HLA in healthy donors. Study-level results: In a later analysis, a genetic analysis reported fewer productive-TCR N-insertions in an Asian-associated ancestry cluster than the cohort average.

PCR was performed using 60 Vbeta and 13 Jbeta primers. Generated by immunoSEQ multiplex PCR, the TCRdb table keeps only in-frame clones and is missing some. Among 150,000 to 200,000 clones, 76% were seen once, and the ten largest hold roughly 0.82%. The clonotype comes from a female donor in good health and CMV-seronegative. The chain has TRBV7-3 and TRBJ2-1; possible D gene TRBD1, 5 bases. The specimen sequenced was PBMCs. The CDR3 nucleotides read TGTGCCAGCAGCTTAAAGGGGAACAATGAGCAGTTCTTC. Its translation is CASSLKGNNEQFF.